These 8 T cell receptor beta chains came from one sample sequenced in a study of blood T cell repertoires in COVID-19. Clones were read by immunoSEQ multiplex PCR, and TCRdb kept only the in-frame ones, dropping some. The table shows 150,000 to 200,000 clones, with 78% occurring only once. Input material: peripheral blood. Receptors originate from a woman older than 75 with active or convalescent COVID-19.

This sequence joins TRBV5-8 and TRBJ2-3; 10 bases are a match to TRBD2. With V trimmed by 2 bases and J by 2 bases, 5 bases remained unmatched. Germline loops: CDR1 SGHTS, CDR2 YDEGEE. The CDR3 runs to 16 residues. The CDR3 region has the DNA TGTGCCAGCAGCTTAGCAGCGGGGGGGATCACAGATACGCAGTATTTT. Translating it yields CASSLAAGGITDTQYF.

This clone was seen only once. The V and J genes are TRBV6-6 and TRBJ2-5, with 7 positions matching TRBD1. Germline trimming cut 7 bases from V and 3 bases from J; bases unmatched to any gene: 5. CDR1 is MNHNY, CDR2 SVGAGI, per germline (reference sequence). This CDR3 has 13 residues. CDR3 sequence: CASNAQGKETQYF. The CDR3 bases are TGTGCCAGCAACGCACAGGGGAAAGAGACCCAGTACTTC.

The chain has TRBV28 and TRBJ2-6; D is perhaps TRBD1 (5 bases). This CDR3 has 15 amino acids. CDR1 and CDR2 (germline): MDHEN, SYDVKM. Trimming cost V 7 bases and J 2 bases, with 12 bases left between them. CDR3 residues: CASTLGRAGANVLTF. The CDR3 region has the DNA TGTGCCAGCACCCTGGGCAGGGCTGGGGCCAACGTCCTGACTTTC. Full variable domain (remainder filled in from reference TRBV28 and TRBJ2-6): DVKVTQSSRYLVKRTGEKVFLECVQDMDHENMFWYRQDPGLGLRLIYFSYDVKMKEKGDIPEGYSVSREKKERFSLILESASTNQTSMYLCASTLGRAGANVLTFGAGSRLTVL.

The chain recombines TRBV11-3 with TRBJ2-1; possibly TRBD2 for D (6 bases). The CDR3 length is 15 residues. From germline, CDR1 is SGHNT and CDR2 YENEEA. V was pared by 2 bases and J by 4 bases, with 12 bases between. CDR3 DNA: TGTGCCAGCAGCTTATCGGGGGACCTTTACAATGAGCAGTTCTTC. It codes for CASSLSGDLYNEQFF.

The count of this clone is one. V and J are TRBV18 and TRBJ2-3, with D possibly TRBD2 on 6 matching bases. Trimming cost V 3 bases and J 6 bases, with 13 bases left between them. Germline lookup yields CDR1 KGHSH and CDR2 LQKENI. The CDR3 length is 14 residues. In nucleotides, the CDR3 is TGTGCCAGCTCACCTTGGACCGGAGGGGATACGCAGTATTTT. Translating gives CASSPWTGGDTQYF.

The chain recombines TRBV5-4 with TRBJ1-2; 10 bases are shared with TRBD1. CDR1 is SGHNT and CDR2 is YYREEE in the germline V gene (reference sequence). Losses at the gene ends were 2 bases for V and 6 bases for J; bases not matched to a gene: 4. CDR3 length: 14 amino acids. The CDR3 DNA sequence: TGTGCCAGCAGCTTCGGGACAGGGGAGCATGGCTACACCTTC. It is translated as CASSFGTGEHGYTF.

The rearrangement joins TRBV7-9 to TRBJ1-2; weak D call: TRBD1 (6 bases). V lost 0 bases to trimming and J lost 5 bases, with 16 bases between them. Germline CDR1 is SEHNR and CDR2 is FQNEAQ (reference sequence). This CDR3 region has 16 residues. The CDR3 nucleotides are TGTGCCAGCAGCTTAGCGCTTGAGGACAGTCTTTATGGCTACACCTTC. It translates to CASSLALEDSLYGYTF.

The V call is TRBV10-3, the J call TRBJ2-7, with D maybe TRBD1 (6 bases). The CDR3 covers 17 residues. Trimming stripped 5 bases from V and 3 bases from J, with 23 bases between. Germline loops: CDR1 ENHRY, CDR2 SYGVKD. As DNA, the CDR3 is TGTGCCATCAGTCTAGGGCCAACGCCTACACAGGGCTACGAGCAGTACTTC. Encoded protein: CAISLGPTPTQGYEQYF.